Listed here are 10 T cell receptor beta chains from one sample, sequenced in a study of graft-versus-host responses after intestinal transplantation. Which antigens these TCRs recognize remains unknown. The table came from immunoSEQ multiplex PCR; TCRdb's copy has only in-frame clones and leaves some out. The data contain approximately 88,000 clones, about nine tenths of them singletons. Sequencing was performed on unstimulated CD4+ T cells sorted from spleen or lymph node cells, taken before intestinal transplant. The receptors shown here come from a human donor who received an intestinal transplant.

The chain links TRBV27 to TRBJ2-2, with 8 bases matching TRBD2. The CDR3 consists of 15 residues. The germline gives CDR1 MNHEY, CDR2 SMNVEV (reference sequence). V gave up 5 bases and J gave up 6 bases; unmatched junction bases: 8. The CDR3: CASSKGLGGSGELFF. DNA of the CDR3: TGTGCCAGCAGTAAGGGACTAGGGGGGTCCGGGGAGCTGTTTTTT.

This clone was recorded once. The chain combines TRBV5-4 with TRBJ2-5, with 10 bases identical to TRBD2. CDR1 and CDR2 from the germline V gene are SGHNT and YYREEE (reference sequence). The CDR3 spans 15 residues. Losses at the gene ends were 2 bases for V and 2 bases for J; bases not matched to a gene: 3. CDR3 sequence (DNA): TGTGCCAGCAGCTTAGAGCGGGGGGGGCAAGAGACCCAGTACTTC. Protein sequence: CASSLERGGQETQYF.

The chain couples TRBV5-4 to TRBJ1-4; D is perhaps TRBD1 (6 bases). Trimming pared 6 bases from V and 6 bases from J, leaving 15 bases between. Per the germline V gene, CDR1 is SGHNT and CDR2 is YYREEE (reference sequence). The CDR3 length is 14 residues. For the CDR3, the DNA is TGTGCCAGCACCACCCGGGACAAGGATGAAAAACTGTTTTTT. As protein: CASTTRDKDEKLFF.

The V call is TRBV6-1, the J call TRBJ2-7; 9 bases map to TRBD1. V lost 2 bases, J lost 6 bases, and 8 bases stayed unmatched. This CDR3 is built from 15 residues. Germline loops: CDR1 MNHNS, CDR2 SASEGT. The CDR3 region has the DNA TGTGCCAGCAGTGAAAAGGGGACAGGGAGGGGCGAGCAGTACTTC. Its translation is CASSEKGTGRGEQYF.

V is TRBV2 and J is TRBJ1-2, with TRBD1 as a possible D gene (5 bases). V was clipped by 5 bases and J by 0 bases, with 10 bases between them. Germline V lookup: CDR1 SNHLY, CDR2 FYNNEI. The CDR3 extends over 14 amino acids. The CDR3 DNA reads TGTGCCAGCAGTCCGACAGATACTAACTATGGCTACACCTTC. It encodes CASSPTDTNYGYTF.

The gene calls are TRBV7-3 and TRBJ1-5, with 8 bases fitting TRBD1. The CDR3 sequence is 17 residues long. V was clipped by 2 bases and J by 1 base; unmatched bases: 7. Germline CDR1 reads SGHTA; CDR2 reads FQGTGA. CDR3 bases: TGTGCCAGCAGCTTACGCATGGGACAGGCGAGCAATCAGCCCCAGCATTTT. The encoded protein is CASSLRMGQASNQPQHF. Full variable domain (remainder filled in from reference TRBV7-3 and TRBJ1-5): GAGVSQTPSNKVTEKGKYVELRCDPISGHTALYWYRQSLGQGPEFLIYFQGTGAADDSGLPNDRFFAVRPEGSVSTLKIQRTERGDSAVYLCASSLRMGQASNQPQHFGDGTRLSIL.

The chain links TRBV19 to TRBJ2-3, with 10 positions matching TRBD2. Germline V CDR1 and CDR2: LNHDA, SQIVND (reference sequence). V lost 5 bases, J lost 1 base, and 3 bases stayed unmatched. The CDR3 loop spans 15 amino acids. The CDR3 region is CASSPAGGRTDTQYF. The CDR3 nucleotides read TGTGCCAGTAGTCCAGCGGGGGGGCGCACAGATACGCAGTATTTT.

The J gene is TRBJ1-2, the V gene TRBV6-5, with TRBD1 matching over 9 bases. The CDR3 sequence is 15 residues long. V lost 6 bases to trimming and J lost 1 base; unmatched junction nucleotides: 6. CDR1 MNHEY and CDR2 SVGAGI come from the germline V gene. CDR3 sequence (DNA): TGTGCCAGCAGCAACAGACAGGGGGTTAACTATGGCTACACCTTC. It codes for CASSNRQGVNYGYTF.

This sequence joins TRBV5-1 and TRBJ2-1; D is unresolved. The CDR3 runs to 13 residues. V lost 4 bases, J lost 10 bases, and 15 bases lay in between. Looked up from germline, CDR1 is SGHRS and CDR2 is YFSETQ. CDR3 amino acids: CASSPPTVREQFF. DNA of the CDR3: TGCGCCAGCAGCCCCCCAACGGTGCGGGAGCAGTTCTTC.

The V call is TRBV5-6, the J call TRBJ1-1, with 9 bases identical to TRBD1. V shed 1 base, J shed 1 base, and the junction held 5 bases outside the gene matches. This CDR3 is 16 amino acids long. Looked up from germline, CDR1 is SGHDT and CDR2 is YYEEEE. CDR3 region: CASSLTTGGANTEAFF. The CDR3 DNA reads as TGTGCCAGCAGCTTGACCACAGGGGGCGCGAACACTGAAGCTTTCTTT.